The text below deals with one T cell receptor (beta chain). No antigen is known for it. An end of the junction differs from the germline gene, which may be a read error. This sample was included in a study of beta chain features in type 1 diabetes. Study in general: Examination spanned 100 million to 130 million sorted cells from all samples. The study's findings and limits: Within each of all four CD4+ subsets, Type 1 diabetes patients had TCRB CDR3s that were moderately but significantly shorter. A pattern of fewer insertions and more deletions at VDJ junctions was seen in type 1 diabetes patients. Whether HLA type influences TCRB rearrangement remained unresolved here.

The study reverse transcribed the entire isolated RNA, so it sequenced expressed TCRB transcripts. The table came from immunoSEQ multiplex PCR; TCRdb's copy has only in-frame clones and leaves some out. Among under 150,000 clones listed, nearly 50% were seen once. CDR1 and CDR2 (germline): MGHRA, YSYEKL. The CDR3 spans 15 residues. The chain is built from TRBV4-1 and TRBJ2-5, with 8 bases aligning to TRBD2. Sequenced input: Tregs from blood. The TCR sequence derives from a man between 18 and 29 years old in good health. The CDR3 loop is CASSPAGRVGEAQYF. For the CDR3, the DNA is TGCGCCAGCAGCCCCGCCGGGAGGGTCGGAGAGGCCCAGTACTTC.